This TCR beta chain was found in a study of blood T cell repertoires in COVID-19. As originally analysed: Amplification of reference gene primers was used by the study to estimate nucleated cell counts. Produced via immunoSEQ multiplex PCR; TCRdb's table is partial and in-frame only. From that table come the V and J calls and clone size; the DNA was used to work out D and trimming. The data contain 400,000 to 500,000 clones, roughly 90% of them singletons. The germline V gene has CDR1 SGHTA and CDR2 FQGNSA. V lost 0 bases, J lost 4 bases, and 11 bases lay in between. CDR3 size: 15 residues. The sample consisted of PBMCs or T cells enriched from blood (not recorded which). The rearrangement uses TRBV7-2 and TRBJ2-3; D may be TRBD1 (5 bases). This TCR came from a woman aged 40 to 50 who had recovered from COVID-19. The DNA of the CDR3 is TGTGCCAGCAGCTTAGCGGGGCTAGTAGCAGATACGCAGTATTTT. Protein product: CASSLAGLVADTQYF.